This entry describes one TCR beta chain. The target antigen is unknown. The CDR3 covers 16 residues. The germline V gene has CDR1 SGHTA and CDR2 FQGNSA. V trimming: 7 bases; J trimming: 5 bases; junction bases outside the gene matches: 13. The sample originates from a study of vaccination and CD4 T cells after COVID-19. Study details: Post-COVID draws followed diagnosis by a median around 95 days (range 35 to 161).

Cultured CD4+ T cell DNA underwent sequencing with the Oncomine TCR Beta short-read assay. TCRdb reprocessed the PCR reads with MiXCR, giving one entry per CDR3 protein. This sample has 15,000 or so distinct CDR3 sequences, with over 65% found just once. The treatment: roughly 10-day PBMC culture with coronavirus spike peptide pools or control peptides (ViraFEST assay). The source is a human donor who had recovered from COVID-19. The chain employs TRBV7-2 and TRBJ2-1; 8 bases line up with TRBD1. The sequencing sample was made of CD4+ T cells from blood, cultured in vitro. The CDR3 nucleotides read TGTGCCAGCACGCCCGGGCCGGGACAGGCACACAATGAGCAGTTCTTC. Protein sequence: CASTPGPGQAHNEQFF.